These 29 T cell receptor beta chains share one sample of origin, sequenced in a study of T-cell reconstitution after alpha-beta-depleted transplantation in children. Molecular barcoding with unique molecular identifiers was used for the TCRbeta library. Via MiXCR, TCRdb re-called the PCR reads, giving one row per CDR3 protein. The sample lists about 980,000 distinct CDR3 sequences, about 29% occurring once. The specimen was PBMCs, mostly from graft donor cells, collected 360 days after TCRalphabeta/CD19-depleted stem cell transplant. The receptors originated from a boy in the first two years of life who had a stem cell transplant for SCID, so the T cells may come from the graft donor.

V and J are TRBV6-1 and TRBJ2-3, with TRBD1 matching 7 bases. V lost 6 bases, J lost 1 base, and 7 bases stayed unmatched. In germline, CDR1 is MNHNS, CDR2 SASEGT. This CDR3 has 15 amino acids. The CDR3 here is CASRKGAGRTDTQYF. The CDR3 bases are TGTGCCAGCAGAAAGGGGGCAGGCCGCACAGATACGCAGTATTTT.

This clonotype was picked up a small number of times. This chain links TRBV6-1 with TRBJ1-6; unclear D gene. The CDR3 runs 16 residues. In germline, CDR1 is MNHNS, CDR2 SASEGT. V was trimmed by 2 bases and J by 0 bases, leaving 8 bases between them. Here the CDR3 reads CASSESDYSYNSPLHF. For the CDR3, the DNA is TGTGCCAGCAGTGAATCGGATTACTCCTATAATTCACCCCTCCACTTT.

The chain is built from TRBV20-1 and TRBJ2-3, with D possibly TRBD1 on 5 matching bases. The germline V and J ends were trimmed by 5 bases and 7 bases, with 25 bases remaining between them. The CDR3 is 16 residues long. In germline, CDR1 is DFQATT, CDR2 SNEGSKA (reference sequence). This CDR3 reads CSAPSTTGMYSHTQYF. The CDR3 DNA sequence: TGCAGTGCTCCGAGTACTACAGGAATGTACAGCCATACGCAGTATTTT.

This clonotype has only a few counts. The V gene is TRBV29-1, the J gene TRBJ1-3; D might be TRBD1 (5 bases). This CDR3 region has 15 residues. The germline gives CDR1 SQVTM, CDR2 ANQGSEA. V lost 4 bases and J lost 4, with 17 bases in between. The CDR3 spells CSVGVGAGGGNTIYF. CDR3 DNA sequence: TGCAGCGTTGGGGTAGGGGCAGGTGGCGGAAACACCATATATTTT.

This chain uses TRBV7-2 with TRBJ1-2; 8 nucleotides align to TRBD1. The CDR3 is 13 residues long. Germline V gene data show CDR1 as SGHTA and CDR2 as FQGNSA. V lost 6 bases and J lost 5; bases outside the gene matches: 5. The chain's CDR3 is CASSRDRRYGYTF. The CDR3 DNA follows: TGTGCCAGCAGTCGGGACAGGCGGTATGGCTACACCTTC.

This clonotype was seen at least ten times. The J gene is TRBJ2-3, the V gene TRBV5-1; D possibly corresponds to TRBD1 (7 bases). The CDR3 extends over 16 amino acids. CDR1 and CDR2 from the germline V gene are SGHRS and YFSETQ. The V and J ends lost 4 bases and 14 bases respectively, with 29 bases between them. The CDR3 sequence is CASSPPGGGTATRGYF. CDR3 DNA sequence: TGCGCCAGCAGCCCCCCTGGAGGCGGGACAGCAACCCGAGGGTATTTT.

This clonotype was observed a handful of times. The chain carries TRBV28 and TRBJ2-6; D gene unclear. This CDR3 comprises 14 residues. V was pared by 11 bases and J by 2 bases, with 13 bases between. Germline-derived CDR1 and CDR2 are MDHEN and SYDVKM. The DNA for the CDR3 is TGTGCCGCCGAGAAGGCGGCTGGGGCCAACGTCCTGACTTTC. Its translation: CAAEKAAGANVLTF.

V and J are TRBV7-2 and TRBJ2-1, with D perhaps matching TRBD2 (5 bases). The V end was cut by 6 bases, the J end by 5 bases, with 11 bases between. CDR3 size: 13 residues. Germline lookup yields CDR1 SGHTA and CDR2 FQGNSA. DNA for the CDR3: TGTGCCAGCAGTCCCTCGGGGAACAATGAGCAGTTCTTC. It specifies CASSPSGNNEQFF.

The genes are TRBV18 and TRBJ1-2; weak D call: TRBD1 (5 bases). This CDR3 contains 16 residues. Germline lookup yields CDR1 KGHSH and CDR2 LQKENI. The V and J ends lost 6 bases and 0 bases respectively, with 17 bases between them. CDR3 in amino acids: CASSPGWGPANYGYTF. The DNA for the CDR3 is TGTGCCAGCTCTCCTGGATGGGGACCAGCTAACTATGGCTACACCTTC. Together with reference TRBV18 and TRBJ1-2, the CDR3 gives the full variable domain: NAGVMQNPRHLVRRRGQEARLRCSPMKGHSHVYWYRQLPEEGLKFMVYLQKENIIDESGMPKERFSAEFPKEGPSILRIQQVVRGDSAAYFCASSPGWGPANYGYTFGSGTRLTVV.

This rearrangement joins TRBV5-1 to TRBJ2-1; D gene ambiguous. CDR1 is SGHRS, CDR2 YFSETQ, per germline. This CDR3 is 13 amino acids long. Trimming stripped 4 bases from V and 7 bases from J, with 12 bases between. The CDR3 DNA reads as TGCGCCAGCAGCCCCACCATTAGGAATGAGCAGTTCTTC. Amino acid sequence: CASSPTIRNEQFF.

The chain recombines TRBV11-2 with TRBJ2-2, with 13 bases lining up with TRBD2. The CDR3 sequence is 18 residues long. Germline CDR1 is SGHAT and CDR2 is FQNNGV. V lost 5 bases and J lost 2; bases outside the gene matches: 8. CDR3 nucleotide sequence: TGTGCCAGCAGCCCCGGACTAGCGGGGGCCGTAAACACCGGGGAGCTGTTTTTT. Protein sequence: CASSPGLAGAVNTGELFF.

This clonotype was observed a handful of times. V usage is TRBV12-3 or TRBV12-4 and J usage is TRBJ2-5, with D maybe TRBD1 (6 bases). V was trimmed by 3 bases and J by 4 bases, leaving 18 bases between them. CDR3 length: 16 residues. Here the CDR3 reads CASSFPSTGSRETQYF. CDR3 DNA sequence: TGTGCCAGCAGTTTCCCCTCCACAGGGTCACGAGAGACCCAGTACTTC.

V and J are TRBV4-3 and TRBJ2-2; TRBD2 aligns across 7 bases. This CDR3 is built from 14 residues. V trimming: 4 bases; J trimming: 6 bases; junction bases outside the gene matches: 5. CDR1 and CDR2 (germline): LGHNA, YSLEER. CDR3 loop: CASSPGLDAGELFF. The CDR3 bases are TGCGCCAGCAGCCCCGGACTAGACGCCGGGGAGCTGTTTTTT.

V is TRBV28 and J is TRBJ2-5, with 8 bases identical to TRBD1. This CDR3 has 16 residues. Germline V gene lookup returns CDR1 MDHEN and CDR2 SYDVKM. Unmatched junction bases numbered 12, after V lost 5 bases and J lost 4 bases. The CDR3 protein is CASSMSGTGSGETQYF. In DNA form, the CDR3 reads TGTGCCAGCAGTATGTCCGGGACAGGCTCCGGAGAGACCCAGTACTTC.

The V and J genes are TRBV5-1 and TRBJ2-2, with 7 bases that match TRBD1. The junction had 6 bases not matched to a gene; V was cut back by 2 bases and J by 5 bases. The CDR3 loop spans 15 amino acids. The germline CDR1 and CDR2 sequences are SGHRS and YFSETQ. CDR3 DNA: TGCGCCAGCAGCTTAGGGACAGCGGCAACCGGGGAGCTGTTTTTT. Translation: CASSLGTAATGELFF.

This clonotype was detected a few times. The rearrangement uses TRBV7-2 and TRBJ2-2; D may be TRBD2 (6 bases). The CDR3 consists of 15 residues. From germline, CDR1 is SGHTA and CDR2 FQGNSA. Trimming took off 2 bases at V and 6 bases at J, with 13 bases between the two ends. This CDR3 is CASSLWDSKSGELFF. CDR3 nucleotide sequence: TGTGCCAGCAGCTTATGGGACTCGAAATCCGGGGAGCTGTTTTTT.

This chain links TRBV12-3 or TRBV12-4 with TRBJ2-7; D remains unclear. The V end lost 2 bases, the J end lost 0 bases, and 11 bases lay between the germline ends. This CDR3 spans 15 amino acids. The CDR3, as DNA: TGTGCCAGCAGTTTAAGGGCAGGCAGCTCCTACGAGCAGTACTTC. It translates to CASSLRAGSSYEQYF.

This clonotype occurred a few times. The gene calls are TRBV20-1 and TRBJ1-5, with TRBD1 matching over 8 bases. The germline gives CDR1 DFQATT, CDR2 SNEGSKA (reference sequence). J lost 5 bases, V lost 1 base, and 10 bases had no gene match. CDR3 length: 16 residues. CDR3 sequence reads: CSARGGAGGEDQPQHF. In DNA form, the CDR3 reads TGCAGTGCTAGAGGGGGGGCAGGGGGCGAGGATCAGCCCCAGCATTTT.

The DNA for the CDR3 is TGTGCCAGCAGGGCGGGGGGACCTTACTCTGGGGCCAACGTCCTGACTTTC. Translating it yields CASRAGGPYSGANVLTF. The chain carries TRBV12-3 or TRBV12-4 and TRBJ2-6, with TRBD2 matching 8 bases. The length of the CDR3 is 17 residues. V dropped 6 bases and J dropped 0; count of bases not matched to a gene: 7.

This rearrangement joins TRBV4-1 to TRBJ2-1; D is ambiguous. The CDR3 runs to 15 residues. The V gene's germline CDR1 is MGHRA and CDR2 YSYEKL. Trimming shortened V by 6 bases and J by 5 bases, and 17 bases separated the two germline ends. The chain's CDR3 is CASRPPFGGDNEQFF. The CDR3 region has the DNA TGCGCCAGCAGACCACCCTTTGGTGGGGACAATGAGCAGTTCTTC.

A few counts support this clonotype. CDR3 residues: CASSLGPGWNSPLHF. In DNA, the CDR3 is TGTGCCAGCAGCTTAGGGCCGGGCTGGAATTCACCCCTCCACTTT. The chain links TRBV7-2 to TRBJ1-6; D is unresolved. Germline CDR1 is SGHTA and CDR2 is FQGNSA. The length of the CDR3 is 15 residues. V was shortened by 1 base and J by 7 bases, with 11 bases between the two germline ends.

This sequence joins TRBV29-1 and TRBJ1-1; D is unclear. CDR1 is SQVTM, CDR2 ANQGSEA, per germline. There are 11 residues in the CDR3. Trimming left V 4 bases short and J 7 bases short, with 10 bases between. CDR3: CSVGGPFEAFF. As DNA, the CDR3 is TGCAGCGTTGGCGGGCCTTTTGAAGCTTTCTTT.

This clonotype turned up a few times. The CDR3 spells CASSLGQGRLDSPLHF. CDR3 DNA sequence: TGTGCCAGCAGCTTGGGCCAGGGAAGGCTAGATTCACCCCTCCACTTT. This chain links TRBV7-2 with TRBJ1-6, with D perhaps TRBD1 (5 bases). The CDR3 spans 16 residues. Trimming took 3 bases from V and 8 from J, leaving 17 bases between them. The germline CDR1 and CDR2 sequences are SGHTA and FQGNSA.

The chain has TRBV3-1 and TRBJ2-3, with a weak D call TRBD2 (5 bases). The germline V gene encodes CDR1 LGHDT and CDR2 YNNKEL (reference sequence). With 4 bases removed from V and 5 bases from J, the gap between germline ends came to 22 bases. The length of the CDR3 is 17 residues. The CDR3 DNA reads as TGTGCCAGCAGCCCGTCCCGGGGTAGCAGGATAGGAGATACGCAGTATTTT. Protein sequence: CASSPSRGSRIGDTQYF.

The sample holds many counts of this clonotype. The chain employs TRBV5-6 and TRBJ2-3; D is unclear. Germline V lookup: CDR1 SGHDT, CDR2 YYEEEE. CDR3 length: 16 residues. The V end lost 3 bases, the J end lost 0 bases, and 14 bases lay between the germline ends. DNA of the CDR3: TGTGCCAGCAGCTCGAGGATGACACAAAGCACAGATACGCAGTATTTT. Protein: CASSSRMTQSTDTQYF.

V is TRBV6-1 and J is TRBJ1-1; the D gene is possibly TRBD1 (6 bases). The length of the CDR3 is 13 residues. V lost 5 bases and J lost 8, with 15 bases in between. The germline CDR1 and CDR2 sequences are MNHNS and SASEGT. For the CDR3, the DNA is TGTGCCAGCAGTCCGCATGTGACAGGCGAAGCTTTCTTT. This codes for CASSPHVTGEAFF.

This clonotype was recorded many times. CDR3 residues: CASRLDRDHGYTF. The CDR3 DNA is TGTGCCAGCAGACTGGACAGGGATCATGGCTACACCTTC. The V call is TRBV27, the J call TRBJ1-2; 8 bases map to TRBD1. The CDR3 is made up of 13 amino acids. Germline assignment: CDR1 MNHEY and CDR2 SMNVEV (reference sequence). The V gene end was trimmed by 6 bases and the J gene end by 6 bases; junction bases not matched to a gene: 6.

The V call is TRBV4-2, the J call TRBJ2-1, with no clear D. The CDR3 consists of 14 residues. The V end was cut by 9 bases, the J end by 4 bases, with 16 bases between. Germline V gene sequence: CDR1 LGHNA, CDR2 YNFKEQ. The CDR3 DNA sequence: TGTGCCAGGGGCCTCGGGCTCCTATACAATGAGCAGTTCTTC. Its protein product is CARGLGLLYNEQFF.

Note on this clonotype: The junction departs from germline at one end; a sequencing error may be responsible. The chain has TRBV12-3 or TRBV12-4 and TRBJ1-3, with 7 bases lining up with TRBD1. The CDR3 contains 16 residues. The CDR3 spells CASSSRGGGAGNTINF. DNA for the CDR3: TGTGCCAGCAGTTCCCGAGGGGGCGGGGCTGGAAACACCATAAATTTT.